The following is a TCR beta chain sequence with its context. Its antigen is not identified. TCRdb's table, derived via immunoSEQ multiplex PCR, lists solely in-frame clones and lacks some. The sample carries roughly 11,000 clones, about 85% recorded once. The CDR3 totals 11 residues. V was pared by 4 bases and J by 7 bases, with 8 bases between. Germline assignment: CDR1 SEHNR and CDR2 FQNEAQ (reference sequence). The sample belongs to a study of STAT3 mutations in large granular lymphocyte leukemia. General study findings and limits: Every T-LGLL patient had at least one immunodominant TCRbeta clonotype.

The specimen was peripheral blood mononuclear cells. This clonotype originated in an elderly man with T-cell large granular lymphocyte leukemia. Some clones in this sample may be carry-over from other donors' samples. This sequence joins TRBV7-9 and TRBJ2-7; no reliable D call. CDR3 sequence: CASSSGREQYF. As DNA, the CDR3 is TGTGCCAGCAGCTCTGGGCGGGAGCAGTACTTC.